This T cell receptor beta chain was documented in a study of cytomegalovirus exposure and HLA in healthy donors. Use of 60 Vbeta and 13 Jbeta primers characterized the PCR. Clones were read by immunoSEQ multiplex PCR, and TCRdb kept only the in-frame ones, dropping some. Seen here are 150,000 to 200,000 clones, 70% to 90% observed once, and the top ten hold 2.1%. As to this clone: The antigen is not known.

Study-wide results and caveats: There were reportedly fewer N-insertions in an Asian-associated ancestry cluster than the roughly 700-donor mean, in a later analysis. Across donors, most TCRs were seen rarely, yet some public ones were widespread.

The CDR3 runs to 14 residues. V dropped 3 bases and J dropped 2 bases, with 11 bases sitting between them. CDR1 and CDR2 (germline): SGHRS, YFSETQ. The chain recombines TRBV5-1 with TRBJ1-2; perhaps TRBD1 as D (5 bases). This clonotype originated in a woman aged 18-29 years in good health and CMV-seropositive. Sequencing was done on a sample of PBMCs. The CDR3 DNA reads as TGCGCCAGCAGCTACTTCGACAGAAACTATGGCTACACCTTC. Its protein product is CASSYFDRNYGYTF.